This TCR beta chain derives from a study of blood T cell repertoires in COVID-19. The overall study: COVID-19 samples, acute and convalescent, were from the United States, Italy and Spain. The analysed material was cDNA or gDNA that came from T cells, B-cell-depleted T cells, or PBMCs.

Germline CDR1 and CDR2: WSHSY and SAAADI. This CDR3 spans 12 amino acids. The germline V and J ends were trimmed by 8 bases and 3 bases, with 8 bases remaining between them. As originally analysed: For nucleated cells, counts were estimated from reference gene primer amplification. The repertoire was sequenced with immunoSEQ multiplex PCR; TCRdb's copy has only in-frame clones and lacks some. The DNA was the basis for D and trimming; V, J and clone size are from that table. The sample lists around 82,000 clones, more than 80% occurring once. The chain combines TRBV10-2 with TRBJ2-4; D unresolved. Sequenced sample: peripheral blood. The sequence was obtained from a human donor in a cohort sampled during active COVID-19. This CDR3 reads CASAAVKNIQYF. The CDR3 nucleotides are TGCGCCAGCGCGGCTGTCAAAAACATTCAGTACTTC.